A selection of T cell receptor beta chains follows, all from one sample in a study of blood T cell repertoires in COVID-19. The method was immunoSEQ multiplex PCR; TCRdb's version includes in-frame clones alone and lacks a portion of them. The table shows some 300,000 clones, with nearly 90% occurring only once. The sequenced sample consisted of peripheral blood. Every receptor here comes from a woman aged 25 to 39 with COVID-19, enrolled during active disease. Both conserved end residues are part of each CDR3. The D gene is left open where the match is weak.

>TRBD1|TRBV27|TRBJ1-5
CASRPGTVYQPQHF
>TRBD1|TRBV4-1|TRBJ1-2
CASSQEGQGYGYTF
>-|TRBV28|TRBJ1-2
CASSLLPETYGYTF
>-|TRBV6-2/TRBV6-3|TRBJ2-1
CASSPVHRGAPSRNEQFF
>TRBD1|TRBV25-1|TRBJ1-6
CASSELGQGNSPLHF
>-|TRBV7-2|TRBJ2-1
CASSFIFGTRGNEQFF
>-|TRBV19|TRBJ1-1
CASREDYYYTEAFF
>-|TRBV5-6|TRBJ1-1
CASSTISLNTEAFF
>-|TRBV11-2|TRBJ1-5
CASSLNSDQPQHF
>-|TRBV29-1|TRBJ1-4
CSVGCLGGLELNEKLFF
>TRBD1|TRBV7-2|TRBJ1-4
CASSLVRGPGEKLFF
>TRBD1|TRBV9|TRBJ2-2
CASSPKQGGHGELFF
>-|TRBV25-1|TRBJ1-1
CASTPRTGQGLGTEAFF
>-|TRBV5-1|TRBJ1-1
CASSLGYSSTEAFF
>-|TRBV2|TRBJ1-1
CASSGFGNTEAFF
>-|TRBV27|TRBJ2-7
CASSLGLAGEQYF